The clone carrying this T cell receptor (beta chain) was detected a few times. The sample is drawn from a study of human T cells and chemical hapten exposure. Overall study: Per-sample variation in TCR yield stemmed mainly from small pooled library volume differences.

Each CDR3 protein is one row after TCRdb ran MiXCR on the RACE reads. The data hold 150,000 to 200,000 distinct CDR3 sequences, with almost 30% observed a single time. The time point is: pre-sensitization, week 0. Specified treatment: therapeutic diphenylcyclopropenone sensitization with weekly scalp DPC. The CDR3 covers 14 residues. Germline CDR1 SGHNT, CDR2 YYREEE (reference sequence). The V gene end was trimmed by 5 bases and the J gene end by 2 bases; junction bases not matched to a gene: 4. This material consisted of whole blood, taken in connection with sensitization to the hapten diphenylcyclopropenone (DPC). The sequence came from a woman aged 25-40 years with alopecia areata. Some clones in this sample may be carry-over from other donors' samples. This rearrangement joins TRBV5-4 to TRBJ2-1, with TRBD1 identical over 7 bases. In DNA, the CDR3 is TGTGCCAGCAGTTTAACAGGGGCCTACAATGAGCAGTTCTTC. Translating gives CASSLTGAYNEQFF.